Listed below are T cell receptor beta chains from one sample, sequenced in a study of T cell changes during pregnancy in multiple sclerosis. Clones were read by immunoSEQ multiplex PCR, and TCRdb kept only the in-frame ones, dropping some. This table has 75,000 to 80,000 clones, around 95% appearing once. Specimen: peripheral blood, collected in the second trimester of pregnancy. The receptors derive from a female donor in good health, enrolled as a control in a pregnancy study. The CDR3 runs from the conserved cysteine through the conserved F or W. D genes are given only for firm matches. Clone size appears in some rows only: once, few, many, or a class for an expanded clone.

TRBV6-5	few	TRBJ1-6	.	TGTGCCAGCAGTTACCGGAATTCACCCCTCCACTTT	CASSYRNSPLHF
TRBV5-1	.	TRBJ2-7	TRBD2	TGCGCCAGCAGCGAGGACAGCGGGAGCTCCTACGAGCAGTACTTC	CASSEDSGSSYEQYF
TRBV7-2	.	TRBJ2-3	TRBD2	TGTGCCAGCAGCTTAGCGGGCCCAGCGGGGGGGCAGGGAGATACGCAGTATTTT	CASSLAGPAGGQGDTQYF
TRBV7-9	.	TRBJ1-1	.	TGTGCCAGCAGCTTAGAGGGGGTGAGCCCTGAAGCTTTCTTT	CASSLEGVSPEAFF
TRBV7-3	.	TRBJ2-7	.	TGTGCCAGCAGCTTTCTTGCAGGGATGTGTGGATACGAGCAGTACTTC	CASSFLAGMCGYEQYF
TRBV9	.	TRBJ1-1	.	TGTGCCAGCAGCGTAGGGTATACAGGGCCGTCAGCTTTCTTT	CASSVGYTGPSAFF
TRBV19	.	TRBJ1-2	.	TGTGCCAGTAGTCATTCCCGGAGCGGCTACACCTTC	CASSHSRSGYTF
TRBV2	.	TRBJ2-3	TRBD2	TGTGCCAGCAGTGTGGGACTAGCGGGGGAAAAAGATACGCAGTATTTT	CASSVGLAGEKDTQYF
TRBV25-1	.	TRBJ2-5	.	TGTGCCAGCAGTGAAGAGGGTAAAGAGACCCAGTACTTC	CASSEEGKETQYF
TRBV2	.	TRBJ2-5	.	TGTGCCAGCAGTGAGGGTAGAGGGCAAGGCTTCCAAGAGACCCAGTACTTC	CASSEGRGQGFQETQYF
TRBV7-3	.	TRBJ2-3	.	TGTGCCAGCAGCTTAAACGCGGGGTCGTCCGATACGCAGTATTTT	CASSLNAGSSDTQYF
TRBV4-2	.	TRBJ1-2	.	TGTGCCAGCAGCCAAGATCGTTGGGAAGGGGGTGGCTACACCTTC	CASSQDRWEGGGYTF
TRBV19	.	TRBJ2-1	.	TGTGCCAGTAGTATGAGTACGGTCACCTACAATGAGCAGTTCTTC	CASSMSTVTYNEQFF
TRBV18	.	TRBJ2-7	.	TGTGCCAGCTCACGTCCAGGGGGGTACGACGAGCAGTACTTC	CASSRPGGYDEQYF
TRBV27	.	TRBJ2-3	.	TGTGCCAGCAGCTGGGGCAGCACAGATACGCAGTATTTT	CASSWGSTDTQYF
TRBV2	.	TRBJ1-5	TRBD1	TGTGCCTCTTCGGGTACAGGGGGAACAGGTCAGCCCCAGCATTTT	CASSGTGGTGQPQHF
TRBV10-3	.	TRBJ2-1	TRBD2	TGTGCCATCAGTGAGGGGGGGGACTACAATGAGCAGTTCTTC	CAISEGGDYNEQFF
TRBV19	.	TRBJ2-5	TRBD2	TGTGCCAGTAGTATAGAAGGGCAGGGAGGGCGAGAGACCCAGTACTTC	CASSIEGQGGRETQYF
TRBV29-1	.	TRBJ1-4	TRBD1	TGCAGCGTTGGGACGGGACAGGGCAATAATGAAAAACTGTTTTTT	CSVGTGQGNNEKLFF
TRBV5-1	.	TRBJ2-2	TRBD2	TGCGCCAGCAGCTTGCAAGCGGGGGGGAACACCGGGGAGCTGTTTTTT	CASSLQAGGNTGELFF
TRBV5-1	.	TRBJ2-6	.	TGCGCCAGCAGCTGGGACGGCAGGGGGGAGTCTGGGGCCAACGTCCTGACTTTC	CASSWDGRGESGANVLTF
TRBV7-6	.	TRBJ1-5	.	TGTGCCAGCAGCCAAGGGGGTAATCAGCCCCAGCATTTT	CASSQGGNQPQHF
TRBV13	.	TRBJ2-5	.	TGTGCCAGCAGCTTCAAGTTGGAGGGGACCCAGTACTTC	CASSFKLEGTQYF
TRBV6-4	.	TRBJ2-1	TRBD2	TGTGCCAGCACCGGGTGGTGGGAGCTAGCGGAACTCTTC	CASTGWWELAELF
TRBV5-4	.	TRBJ1-2	.	TGTGCCAGCAGCTTGGGCGGGAAAGAGGGCTACACCTTC	CASSLGGKEGYTF
TRBV4-3	.	TRBJ2-7	.	TGCGCCAGCAGCCAAGATGGCCTCCCCAACTACGAGCAGTACTTC	CASSQDGLPNYEQYF
TRBV13	.	TRBJ1-1	.	TGTGCCAGCAGCTTAGGGGCAATGAACACTGAAGCTTTCTTT	CASSLGAMNTEAFF
TRBV10-3	few	TRBJ1-6	.	TGTGCCATCGGGCAAGATAATTCACCCCTCCACTTT	CAIGQDNSPLHF
TRBV6-5	once	TRBJ1-1	.	TGTGCCAGCAGTTATAGGGCGGGTAACACTGAAGCTTTCTTT	CASSYRAGNTEAFF
TRBV9	.	TRBJ1-5	TRBD1	TGTGCCAGCAGCGGACAGGGGGGACTTAAGCCCCAGCATTTT	CASSGQGGLKPQHF
TRBV21-1	.	TRBJ2-7	.	TGTGCCAGCATCCAAGCGGGGGCCCCCGGCGAGCAGTACTTC	CASIQAGAPGEQYF
TRBV4-3	.	TRBJ1-4	TRBD1	TGCGCCAGCAGCCCGGTTATTGGGACAGGGGGTGAAAAACTGTTTTTT	CASSPVIGTGGEKLFF
TRBV6-6	.	TRBJ2-7	TRBD2	TGTGCCAGCCGATACCTTAGCGGGGGCGCCGCCTACGAGCAGTACTTC	CASRYLSGGAAYEQYF
TRBV7-8	.	TRBJ2-1	.	TGTGCCAGCAGCTTAGCGGTGAGAATAGCGGCCGGCGATGAGCAGTTCTTC	CASSLAVRIAAGDEQFF
TRBV6-6	.	TRBJ1-2	.	TGTGCCAGCAGTACGGCGGTCTATGGCTACACCTTC	CASSTAVYGYTF
TRBV5-1	.	TRBJ1-1	.	TGCGCCAGCAGCTTGGGCAGGGCCACTAACACTGAAGCTTTCTTT	CASSLGRATNTEAFF
TRBV19	.	TRBJ1-3	.	TGTGCCAGTACGCGGTTCGGGACACCCGGTACCGTACGAAACACCATATATTTT	CASTRFGTPGTVRNTIYF
TRBV7-2	.	TRBJ1-2	.	TGTGCCAGCAGTCAAACAGGGCAGAGCAGCTATGGCTACACCTTC	CASSQTGQSSYGYTF
TRBV2	.	TRBJ2-1	.	TGTGCCAGCAGCGCGCCTAGCTCCTACAATGAGCAGTTCTTC	CASSAPSSYNEQFF
TRBV7-9	once	TRBJ2-3	.	TGTGCCAGCAGCGGAGGAGGGCCGGACACAGATACGCAGTATTTT	CASSGGGPDTDTQYF
TRBV5-1	.	TRBJ1-2	.	TGCGCCAGCAGCTCGGGCGGGAACACTAACTATGGCTACACCTTC	CASSSGGNTNYGYTF
TRBV7-8	once	TRBJ2-7	TRBD1	TGTGCCAGCAGGGGACAGCAATACGAGCAGTACTTC	CASRGQQYEQYF
TRBV29-1	.	TRBJ2-7	TRBD1	TGCAGCGTTGAAATTGACCCCGGGACAGGAGTTACCTACGAGCAGTACTTC	CSVEIDPGTGVTYEQYF
TRBV14	.	TRBJ2-5	.	TGTGCCAGCAGTCGACTAGACGCGGAGACCCAGTACTTC	CASSRLDAETQYF
TRBV7-3	.	TRBJ2-1	TRBD2	TGTGCCAGCAGCTTAAGGACTAGCGGGGGGCTTCCCTACAATGAGCAGTTCTTC	CASSLRTSGGLPYNEQFF
TRBV11-2	.	TRBJ1-6	.	TGTGCCAGCAGCTCCGTTTCGGGGAGTTCACCCCTCCACTTT	CASSSVSGSSPLHF
TRBV19	.	TRBJ1-1	.	TGTGCCAGTAGTACTACCTGGGGGAGGGGGGTTGAAGCTTTCTTT	CASSTTWGRGVEAFF
TRBV18	.	TRBJ1-2	.	TGTGCCAGCTCACCTAACAGGCGGGAGCTTGATGGCTACACCTTC	CASSPNRRELDGYTF
TRBV19	once	TRBJ1-2	.	TGTGCCAGTAGTATGGCGGAAGGGGCGAACTATGGCTACACCTTC	CASSMAEGANYGYTF
TRBV4-1	.	TRBJ1-6	TRBD1	TGCGCCAGCAGCCACTCCGGGACAGGCAATTCACCCCTCCACTTT	CASSHSGTGNSPLHF
TRBV30	.	TRBJ1-2	TRBD1	TGTGCCTGGAGGACAGGGGATGGCTACACCTTC	CAWRTGDGYTF
TRBV10-3	.	TRBJ2-7	.	TGTGCCATCAGTGGGGAACAGGGGGGGCCCTACGAGCAGTACTTC	CAISGEQGGPYEQYF
TRBV6-5	once	TRBJ2-7	TRBD1	TGTGCCAGCAGCCAAGGACAGGGGGCGGGTGAGCAGTACTTC	CASSQGQGAGEQYF
TRBV30	few	TRBJ1-1	.	TGTGCCTGGACGGGGATCCTCATGAACACTGAAGCTTTCTTT	CAWTGILMNTEAFF
TRBV5-8	.	TRBJ1-1	TRBD1	TGTGCCAGCAGCACTCCCAGGGGGCCGGCCACTGAAGCTTTCTTT	CASSTPRGPATEAFF
TRBV9	once	TRBJ1-5	TRBD1	TGTGCCAGCAGCGTAGGGACAGGGATCAACAATCAGCCCCAGCATTTT	CASSVGTGINNQPQHF